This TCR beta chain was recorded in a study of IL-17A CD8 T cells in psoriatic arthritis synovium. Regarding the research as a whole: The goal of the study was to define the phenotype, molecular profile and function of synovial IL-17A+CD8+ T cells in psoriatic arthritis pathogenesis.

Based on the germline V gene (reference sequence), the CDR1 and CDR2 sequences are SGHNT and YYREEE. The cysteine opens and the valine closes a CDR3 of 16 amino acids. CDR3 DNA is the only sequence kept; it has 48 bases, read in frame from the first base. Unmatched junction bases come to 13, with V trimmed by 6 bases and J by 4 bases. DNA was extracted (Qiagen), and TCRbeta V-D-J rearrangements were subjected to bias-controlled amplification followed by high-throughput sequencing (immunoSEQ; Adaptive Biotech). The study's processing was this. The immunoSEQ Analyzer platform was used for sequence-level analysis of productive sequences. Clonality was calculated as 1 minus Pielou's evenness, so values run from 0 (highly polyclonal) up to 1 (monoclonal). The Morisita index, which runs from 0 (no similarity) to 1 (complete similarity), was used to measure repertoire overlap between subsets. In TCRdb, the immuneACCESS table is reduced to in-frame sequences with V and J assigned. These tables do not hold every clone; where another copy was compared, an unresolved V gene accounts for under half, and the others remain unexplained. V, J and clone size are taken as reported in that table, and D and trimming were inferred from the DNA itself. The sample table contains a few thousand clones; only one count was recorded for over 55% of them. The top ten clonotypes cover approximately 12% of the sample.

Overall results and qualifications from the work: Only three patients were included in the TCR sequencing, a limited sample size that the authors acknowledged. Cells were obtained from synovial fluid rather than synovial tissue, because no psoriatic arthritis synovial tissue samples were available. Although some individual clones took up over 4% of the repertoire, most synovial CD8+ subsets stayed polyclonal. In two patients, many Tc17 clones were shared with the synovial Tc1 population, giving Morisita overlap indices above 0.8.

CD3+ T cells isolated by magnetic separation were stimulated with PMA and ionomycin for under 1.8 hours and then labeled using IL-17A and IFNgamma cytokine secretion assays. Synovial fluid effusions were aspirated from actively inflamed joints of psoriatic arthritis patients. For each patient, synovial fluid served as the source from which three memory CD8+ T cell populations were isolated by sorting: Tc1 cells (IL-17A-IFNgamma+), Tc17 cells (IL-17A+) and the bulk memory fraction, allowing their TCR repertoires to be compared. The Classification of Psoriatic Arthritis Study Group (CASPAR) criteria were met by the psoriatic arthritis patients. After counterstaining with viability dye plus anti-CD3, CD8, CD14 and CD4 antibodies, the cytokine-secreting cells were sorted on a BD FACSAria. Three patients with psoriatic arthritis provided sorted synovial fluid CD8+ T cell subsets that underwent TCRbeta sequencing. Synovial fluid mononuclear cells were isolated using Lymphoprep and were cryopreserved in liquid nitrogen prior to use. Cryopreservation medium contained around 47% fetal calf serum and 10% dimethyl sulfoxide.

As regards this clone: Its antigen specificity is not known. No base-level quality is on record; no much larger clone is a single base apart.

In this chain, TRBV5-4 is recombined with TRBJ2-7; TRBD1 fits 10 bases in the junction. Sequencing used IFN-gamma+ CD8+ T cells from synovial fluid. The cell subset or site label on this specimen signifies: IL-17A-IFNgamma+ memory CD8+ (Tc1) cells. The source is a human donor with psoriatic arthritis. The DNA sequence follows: TGTGCCAGCACCATCACCGGGACAGGGGACCAATACGAGCAGTACGTC. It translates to CASTITGTGDQYEQYV.